The 6 T cell receptor beta chains below come from one sample, sequenced in a study of cytomegalovirus exposure and HLA in healthy donors. Sequencing was performed with immunoSEQ multiplex PCR; in TCRdb, only in-frame clones are kept and a portion is missing. Of more than 250,000 clones listed, 90% are singletons. The sequencing sample was made of PBMCs. All receptors come from a woman aged 30 to 39 in good health and CMV-seronegative.

Only one count was recorded for this clone. The chain has TRBV7-6 and TRBJ1-5, with D perhaps matching TRBD1 (5 bases). There are 13 residues in the CDR3. V shed 1 base and J shed 5 bases, with 6 bases lying between them. The V gene's germline CDR1 is SGHVS and CDR2 FNYEAQ. The DNA of the CDR3 is TGTGCCAGCAGCTTAGGGGGGGATCAGCCCCAGCATTTT. Translating gives CASSLGGDQPQHF.

The chain employs TRBV28 and TRBJ2-7; TRBD1 matches at 7 bases. J lost 2 bases, V lost 10 bases, and 17 bases had no gene match. There are 16 residues in the CDR3. Germline assignment: CDR1 MDHEN and CDR2 SYDVKM. The CDR3 DNA is TGTGCCAACCCCCAAGGACACAAGACAGGGACCTACGAGCAGTACTTC. Translated: CANPQGHKTGTYEQYF.

This chain links TRBV5-1 with TRBJ2-7, with D perhaps TRBD2 (5 bases). The germline V gene has CDR1 SGHRS and CDR2 YFSETQ. The CDR3 contains 16 residues. V was pared by 3 bases and J by 0 bases, with 16 bases between. CDR3 sequence reads: CASSSSRGPSSYEQYF. CDR3 sequence (DNA): TGCGCCAGCAGCTCGTCTCGCGGGCCTAGCTCCTACGAGCAGTACTTC.

This chain uses TRBV7-9 with TRBJ1-5, with 7 nucleotides matching TRBD1. Germline CDR1 reads SEHNR; CDR2 reads FQNEAQ (reference sequence). With 5 bases clipped from V and 5 bases from J, the junction kept 6 bases outside the gene matches. This CDR3 region has 14 residues. The CDR3 loop reads CASSARGRDQPQHF. In nucleotides, the CDR3 is TGTGCCAGCAGCGCCAGGGGGAGGGATCAGCCCCAGCATTTT.

The rearrangement uses TRBV28 and TRBJ2-7; D might be TRBD2 (6 bases). Trimming shortened V by 5 bases and J by 6 bases, and 23 bases separated the two germline ends. Germline assignment: CDR1 MDHEN and CDR2 SYDVKM. This CDR3 region has 16 residues. CDR3 sequence: CASSTPGLARGPEQYF. The CDR3 bases are TGTGCCAGCAGTACCCCGGGGCTAGCGAGGGGACCCGAGCAGTACTTC.

This clone appeared once. The chain carries TRBV28 and TRBJ2-2; the D gene is possibly TRBD2 (5 bases). The CDR3 length is 12 residues. Germline loops: CDR1 MDHEN, CDR2 SYDVKM. CDR3 in DNA: TGTGCGTTCGGGCCGGGGACCGGGGAGCTGTTTTTT. It translates to CAFGPGTGELFF.